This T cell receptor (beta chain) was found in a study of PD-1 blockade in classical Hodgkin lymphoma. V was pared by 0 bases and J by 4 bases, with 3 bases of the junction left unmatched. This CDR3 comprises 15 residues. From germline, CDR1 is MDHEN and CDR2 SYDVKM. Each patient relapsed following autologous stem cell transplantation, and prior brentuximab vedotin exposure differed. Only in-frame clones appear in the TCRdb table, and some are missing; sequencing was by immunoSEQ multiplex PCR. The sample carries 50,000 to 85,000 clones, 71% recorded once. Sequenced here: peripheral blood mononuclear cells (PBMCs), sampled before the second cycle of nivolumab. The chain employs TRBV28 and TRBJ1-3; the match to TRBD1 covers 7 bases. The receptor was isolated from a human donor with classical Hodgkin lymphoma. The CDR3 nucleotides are TGTGCCAGCAGTTTATGGACAGGGATCGGAAACACCATATATTTT. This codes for CASSLWTGIGNTIYF.